This T cell receptor (beta chain) was recovered during a study of blood T cell repertoires in COVID-19. Across the study: Samples of COVID-19 (acute and convalescent) were obtained from the United States, Italy and Spain. Sample material is recorded as cDNA or gDNA derived from T cells, B-cell-depleted T cells, or PBMCs.

Germline CDR1 SGHRS, CDR2 YFSETQ. Trimming stripped 3 bases from V and 5 bases from J, with 11 bases between. This CDR3 is 13 amino acids long. Authors' processing steps: Amplification from reference gene primers served as the basis for estimated nucleated cell counts. Data came from immunoSEQ multiplex PCR; TCRdb stores just in-frame clones and leaves some out. The V and J calls and the clone size are those of that table, but D and trimming were determined from the DNA. The table has some 400,000 clones, more than 65% seen once. The sample was peripheral blood. The clonotype comes from a human donor with acute or convalescent COVID-19. The donor label of this sample is uncertain. The chain couples TRBV5-1 to TRBJ1-1; TRBD1 is a possible D gene (5 bases). The CDR3 sequence is CASSWGRETEAFF. The CDR3, as DNA: TGCGCCAGCAGCTGGGGCAGGGAAACTGAAGCTTTCTTT.